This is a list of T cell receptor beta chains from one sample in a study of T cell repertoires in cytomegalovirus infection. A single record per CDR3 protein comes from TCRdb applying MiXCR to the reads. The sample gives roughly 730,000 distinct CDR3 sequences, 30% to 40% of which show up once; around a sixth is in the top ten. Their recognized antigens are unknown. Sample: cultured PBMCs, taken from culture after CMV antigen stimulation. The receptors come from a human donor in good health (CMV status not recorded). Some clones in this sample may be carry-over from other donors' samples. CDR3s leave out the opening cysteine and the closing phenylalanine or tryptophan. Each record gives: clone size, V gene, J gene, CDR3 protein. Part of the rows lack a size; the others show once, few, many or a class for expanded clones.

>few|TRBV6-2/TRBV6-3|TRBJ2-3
ASRQRLPRDTQY
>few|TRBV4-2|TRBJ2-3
ASSRSGGPSTDTQY
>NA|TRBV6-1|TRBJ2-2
ASVGGELF
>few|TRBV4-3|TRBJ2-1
ASSQDPLSGSYNEQF
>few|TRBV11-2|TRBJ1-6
ASSLGPPGQGENSPLH
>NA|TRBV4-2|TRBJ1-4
ASSQEGRVGTNEKLF
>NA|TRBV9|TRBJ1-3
ASSQDDPPIY
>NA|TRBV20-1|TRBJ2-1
SARDSPYNEQF
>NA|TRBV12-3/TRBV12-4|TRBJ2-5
ASSKAGGVPLVGETQY
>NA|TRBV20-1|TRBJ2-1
SVQSFGGAYNEQF
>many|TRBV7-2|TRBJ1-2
ASSWTANYGYT
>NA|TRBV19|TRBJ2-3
ASSIDQGSTDTQY
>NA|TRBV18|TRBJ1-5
ASSATLESGHQPQH
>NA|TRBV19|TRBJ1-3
ASTTKRSLTGNTIY
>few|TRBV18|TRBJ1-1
ASSPLRDKNTEAF
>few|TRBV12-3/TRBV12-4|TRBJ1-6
ASSFRGQGSPLH
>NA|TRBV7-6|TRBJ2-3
ASSLRESTDTQY
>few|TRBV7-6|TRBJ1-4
ASSFRVNNEKLF
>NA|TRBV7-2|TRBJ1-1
ASSLGVGLGTEAF
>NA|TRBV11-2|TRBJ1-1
ASSLVHGYTEAF
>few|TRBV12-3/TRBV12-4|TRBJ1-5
ASSWTLGQPQH
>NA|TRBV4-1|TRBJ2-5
ASSLSAGLAGAPGQETQY
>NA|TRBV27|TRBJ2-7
ASSPVGRNYEQY
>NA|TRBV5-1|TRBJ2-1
ASSPRPLGDEQF
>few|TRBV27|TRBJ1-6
ASSLGDRANSPLH
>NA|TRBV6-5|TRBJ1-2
ASSRTEVYGYT
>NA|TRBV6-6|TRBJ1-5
ASSPSGEQPQH
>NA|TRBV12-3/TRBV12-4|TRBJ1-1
ASSSGTAKAF